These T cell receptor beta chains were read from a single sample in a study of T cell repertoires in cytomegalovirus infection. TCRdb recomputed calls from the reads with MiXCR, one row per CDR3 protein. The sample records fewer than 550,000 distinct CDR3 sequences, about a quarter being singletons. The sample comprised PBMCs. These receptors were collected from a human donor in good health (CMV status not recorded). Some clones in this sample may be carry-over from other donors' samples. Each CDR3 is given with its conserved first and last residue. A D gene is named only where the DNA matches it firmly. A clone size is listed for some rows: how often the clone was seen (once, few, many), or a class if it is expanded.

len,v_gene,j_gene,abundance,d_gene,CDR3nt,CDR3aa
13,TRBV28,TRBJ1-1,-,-,TGTGCCAGCAGTTTCCCGGGGCTCGGTGAAGCTTTCTTT,CASSFPGLGEAFF
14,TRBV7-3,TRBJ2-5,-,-,TGTGCCAGCAGCTTGGGAGCGGCGTACGAGACCCAGTACTTC,CASSLGAAYETQYF
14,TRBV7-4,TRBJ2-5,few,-,TGTGCCAGCAGCCCCCTTGCTGCCGGAGAGACCCAGTACTTC,CASSPLAAGETQYF
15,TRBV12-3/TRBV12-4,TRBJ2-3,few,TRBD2,TGTGCCAGCAGTTTACGTACTAGCGGGAGGTATACGCAGTATTTT,CASSLRTSGRYTQYF
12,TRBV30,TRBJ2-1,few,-,TGTGCCTGGAGGGCCGGGACAATTGAGCAGTTCTTC,CAWRAGTIEQFF
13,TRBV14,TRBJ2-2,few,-,TGTGCCAGCAGCCCGGTGTCCGTCGGGGAGCTGTTTTTT,CASSPVSVGELFF
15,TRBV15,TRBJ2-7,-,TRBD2,TGTGCCACCAGCGGCCGAGCGGGAAGCTCCTACGAGCAGTACTTC,CATSGRAGSSYEQYF
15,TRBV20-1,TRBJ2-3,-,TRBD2,TGCAGTGCTTATCTAGCGGGAGGGCCTCAAGATACGCAGTATTTT,CSAYLAGGPQDTQYF
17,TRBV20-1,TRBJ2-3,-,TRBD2,TGCAGTGCTAGTTTACTAGCGGGGGCGAGGAAGATAGATACGCAGTATTTT,CSASLLAGARKIDTQYF
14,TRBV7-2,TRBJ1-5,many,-,TGTGCCAGCAGCTTAGAAAAGGCTGGTCAGCCCCAGCATTTT,CASSLEKAGQPQHF
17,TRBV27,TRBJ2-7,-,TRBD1,TGTGCCAGCAGTCCTATATGGACAGGGGTGTCCGCCTACGAGCAGTACTTC,CASSPIWTGVSAYEQYF
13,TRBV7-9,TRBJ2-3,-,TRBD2,TGTGCCAGCAGGACTAGCGGGGTAGATACGCAGTATTTT,CASRTSGVDTQYF
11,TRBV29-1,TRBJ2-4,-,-,TGCAGCGTTGAAACGGCCGGGATTCAGTACTTC,CSVETAGIQYF
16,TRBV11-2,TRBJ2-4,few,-,TGTGCCAGCAGCTTAGGGCTCTCCTCGACCAAAAACATTCAGTACTTC,CASSLGLSSTKNIQYF
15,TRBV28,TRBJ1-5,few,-,TGTGCCAGCAACCAGGGTGCCAGGGTGGACCAGCCCCAGCATTTT,CASNQGARVDQPQHF
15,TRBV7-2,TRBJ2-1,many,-,TGTGCCAGCAGCCCTACGCGGCTAGCCTACAATGAGCAGTTCTTC,CASSPTRLAYNEQFF
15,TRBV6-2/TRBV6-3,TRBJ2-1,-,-,TGTGCCAGCAGTTACGGGGGGGCGGGGGTCAATGAGCAGTTCTTC,CASSYGGAGVNEQFF
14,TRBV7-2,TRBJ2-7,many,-,TGTGCCAGCAGCTTAGCGGAGGGCGGGTACGAGCAGTACTTC,CASSLAEGGYEQYF
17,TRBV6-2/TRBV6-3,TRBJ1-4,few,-,TGTGCCAGCAGACACCATGAATACACCACAAGGAGTGAAAAACTGTTTTTT,CASRHHEYTTRSEKLFF
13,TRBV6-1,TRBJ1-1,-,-,TGTGCCAGCAGCCACCGACTGAACACTGAAGCTTTCTTT,CASSHRLNTEAFF
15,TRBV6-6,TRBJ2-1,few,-,TGTGCCAGCACCCTCAGGGACCGGATATACAATGAGCAGTTCTTC,CASTLRDRIYNEQFF
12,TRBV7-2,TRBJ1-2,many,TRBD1,TGTGCCAGCAGCACGGGACAGTATGGCTACACCTTC,CASSTGQYGYTF
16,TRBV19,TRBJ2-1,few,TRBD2,TGTGCCAGTAGTTCCGGGACTAGCGGGTCTTACAATGAGCAGTTCTTC,CASSSGTSGSYNEQFF
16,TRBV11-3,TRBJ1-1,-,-,TGTGCCAGCAGCTTAGATAAAATAGGTAAAGACACTGAAGCTTTCTTT,CASSLDKIGKDTEAFF
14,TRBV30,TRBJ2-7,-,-,TGTGCCTGGAGTGTATCTAACAGGGTCTACGAGCAGTACTTC,CAWSVSNRVYEQYF
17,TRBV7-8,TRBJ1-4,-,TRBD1,TGTGCCAGCAGCCGTGGGGGACAGAGTGCAACTAATGAAAAACTGTTTTTT,CASSRGGQSATNEKLFF
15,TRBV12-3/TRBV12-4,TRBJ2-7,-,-,TGTGCCAGCACTTTAGTGGGGGACTCCTCCTACGAGCAGTACTTC,CASTLVGDSSYEQYF
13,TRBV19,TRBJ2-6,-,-,TGTGCCAGTACATCGACTGGGGCCAACGTCCTGACTTTC,CASTSTGANVLTF
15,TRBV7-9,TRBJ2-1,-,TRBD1,TGTGCCAGCAGCCAACCGACAGGGGAAGGTAATGAGCAGTTCTTC,CASSQPTGEGNEQFF
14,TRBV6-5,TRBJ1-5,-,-,TGTGCCAGCAGTGTCGGACGGGGCAATCAGCCCCAGCATTTT,CASSVGRGNQPQHF
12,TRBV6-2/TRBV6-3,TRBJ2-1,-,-,TGTGCCAGCAGACGGGACTACAATGAGCAGTTCTTC,CASRRDYNEQFF
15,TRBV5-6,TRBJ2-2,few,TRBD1,TGTGCCAGCAGATCGGGACAGGGATACACCGGGGAGCTGTTTTTT,CASRSGQGYTGELFF
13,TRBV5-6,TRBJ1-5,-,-,TGTGCCAGCAGCTTGTCTAGCAGTCATACCCAGCATTTT,CASSLSSSHTQHF
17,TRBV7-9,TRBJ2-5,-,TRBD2,TGTGCCAGCAGCTTAGCACTAGCGGGTGGGCTTCAAGAGACCCAGTACTTC,CASSLALAGGLQETQYF
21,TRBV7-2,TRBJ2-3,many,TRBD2,TGTGCCAGCAGCCCTTGGTCTCCGGGACTAGCGGAGGGGTTGAGCACAGATACGCAGTATTTT,CASSPWSPGLAEGLSTDTQYF
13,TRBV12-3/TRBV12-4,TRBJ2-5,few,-,TGTGCCAGCAGTTTGGGGGAGATGGAGACCCAGTACTTC,CASSLGEMETQYF
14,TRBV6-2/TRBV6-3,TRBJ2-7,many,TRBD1,TGTGCCAGCAGGAAACCCGGGACAGGGTACGAGCAGTACTTC,CASRKPGTGYEQYF
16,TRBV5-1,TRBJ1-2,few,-,TGCGCCAGCAGCTTGGAAACGGCAGGAGAGAACTATGGCTACACCTTC,CASSLETAGENYGYTF
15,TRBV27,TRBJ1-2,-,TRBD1,TGTGCCAGCAGTCCCCGACAGGGGATGAACTATGGCTACACCTTC,CASSPRQGMNYGYTF
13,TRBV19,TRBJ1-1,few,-,TGTGCCAGTAGTATCCCCAGCCGCACTGAAGCTTTCTTT,CASSIPSRTEAFF
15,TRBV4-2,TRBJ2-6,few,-,TGTGCCAGCAGGGGAGGGACATCTGGGGCCAACGTCCTGACTTTC,CASRGGTSGANVLTF
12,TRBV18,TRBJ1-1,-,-,TGTGCCAGCTCACCACGCAGTGCTGAAGCTTTCTTT,CASSPRSAEAFF
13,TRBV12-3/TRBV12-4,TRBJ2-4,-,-,TGTGCCAGCAGTCGACAGGCGGGCAGCATTCAGTACTTC,CASSRQAGSIQYF
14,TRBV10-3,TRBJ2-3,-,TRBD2,TGTGCCATCAGTAGCGGGAGATGGACAGATACGCAGTATTTT,CAISSGRWTDTQYF
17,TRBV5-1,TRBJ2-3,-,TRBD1,TGCGCCAGCAGCTCAACCCACCGGGACAGGGTCACAGATACGCAGTATTTT,CASSSTHRDRVTDTQYF
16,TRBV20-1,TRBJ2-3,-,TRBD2,TGCAGTGCTAGAGATCAATTGCGGGAGGTAACAGATACGCAGTATTTT,CSARDQLREVTDTQYF
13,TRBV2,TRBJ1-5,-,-,TGTGCCAGCAGTGCCGGGAGGGATCAGCCCCAGCATTTT,CASSAGRDQPQHF
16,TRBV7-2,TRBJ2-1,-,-,TGTGCCAGCAGCTTAGTGGCTAGCGCCTCCTACAATGAGCAGTTCTTC,CASSLVASASYNEQFF
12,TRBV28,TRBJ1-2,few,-,TGTGCCAGCAGTTTATCGGGGGGCTTATACACCTTC,CASSLSGGLYTF
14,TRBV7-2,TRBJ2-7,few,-,TGTGCCAGCAGCGATACAGGAACGGGGTTCGAGCAGTACTTC,CASSDTGTGFEQYF
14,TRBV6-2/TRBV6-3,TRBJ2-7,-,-,TGTGCCAGTGGACTCGGGACCCGCGGGGCCGAGCAGTACTTC,CASGLGTRGAEQYF
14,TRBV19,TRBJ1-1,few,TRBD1,TGTGCCAGCCGACAGGGCCCGGGAGGCACTGAAGCTTTCTTT,CASRQGPGGTEAFF
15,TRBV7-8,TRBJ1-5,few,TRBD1,TGTGCCAGCAGCCAGGGGACAGGGATGAATCAGCCCCAGCATTTT,CASSQGTGMNQPQHF
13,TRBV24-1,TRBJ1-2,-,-,TGTGCCACCAGTGATACGGGACTCAATGGCTACACCTTC,CATSDTGLNGYTF
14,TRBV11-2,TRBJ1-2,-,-,TGTGCCAGCAGCTTAGATCCGACGACAGGAGGCTACACCTTC,CASSLDPTTGGYTF
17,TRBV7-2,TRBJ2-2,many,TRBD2,TGTGCCAGCAGCTTATCGCCCGGACTAGCGGACACCGGGGAGCTGTTTTTT,CASSLSPGLADTGELFF
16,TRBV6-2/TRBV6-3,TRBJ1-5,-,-,TGTGCCAGCAGTTACGTGCGGCCGAAAAGCAATCAGCCCCAGCATTTT,CASSYVRPKSNQPQHF